This TCR beta chain was obtained from a study of blood T cell repertoires in COVID-19. Across the study: Specimens from acute and convalescent COVID-19 originated in the United States, Italy and Spain. In each case, the material was cDNA or gDNA derived from T cells, B-cell-depleted T cells, or PBMCs.

As handled by the study authors: By means of reference gene primer amplification, nucleated cell counts were estimated. Clones were read by immunoSEQ multiplex PCR, and TCRdb kept only the in-frame ones, dropping some. For V, J and clone size, that table is used; D and trimming come from the DNA. The sample has over 150,000 clones, approximately 84% seen once. A single count supports this clone. There are 14 residues in the CDR3. V was pared by 2 bases and J by 5 bases, with 2 bases of the junction left unmatched. Germline V lookup: CDR1 GTSNPN, CDR2 SVGIG (reference sequence). Sequences were obtained from peripheral blood. This TCR was recovered from a middle-aged man with acute or convalescent COVID-19. The V call is TRBV30, the J call TRBJ2-1, with 11 bases lining up with TRBD2. Here the CDR3 reads CAWSRLAGNNEQFF. CDR3 nucleotide sequence: TGTGCCTGGAGTCGACTAGCGGGGAACAATGAGCAGTTCTTC.